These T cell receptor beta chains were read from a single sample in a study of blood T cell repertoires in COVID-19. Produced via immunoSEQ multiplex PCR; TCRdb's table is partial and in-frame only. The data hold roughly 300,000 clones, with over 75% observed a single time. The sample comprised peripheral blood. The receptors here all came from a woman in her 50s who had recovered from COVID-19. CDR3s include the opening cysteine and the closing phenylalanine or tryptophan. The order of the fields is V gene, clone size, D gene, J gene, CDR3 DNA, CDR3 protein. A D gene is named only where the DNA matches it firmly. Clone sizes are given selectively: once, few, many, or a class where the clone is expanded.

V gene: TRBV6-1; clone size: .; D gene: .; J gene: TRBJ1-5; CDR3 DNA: TGTGCCAGCAGTGAAGCTGAGGCGCCCCAGCATTTT; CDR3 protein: CASSEAEAPQHF
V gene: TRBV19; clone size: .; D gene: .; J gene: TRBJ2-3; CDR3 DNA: TGTGCCAGTAGTATCCGGTCGTTCTTTAGCACAGATACGCAGTATTTT; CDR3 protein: CASSIRSFFSTDTQYF
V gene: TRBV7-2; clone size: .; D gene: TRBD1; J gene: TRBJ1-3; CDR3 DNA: TGTGCCAGCAGCCGGGACAGGGCTGGAAACACCATATATTTT; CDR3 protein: CASSRDRAGNTIYF
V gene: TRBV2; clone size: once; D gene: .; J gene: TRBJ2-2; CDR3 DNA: TGTGCCAGCAGTGCGCAGGGGGGAAATGGCGGGGAGCTGTTTTTT; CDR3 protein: CASSAQGGNGGELFF
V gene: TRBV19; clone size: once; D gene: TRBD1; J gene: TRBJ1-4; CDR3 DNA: TGTGCCAGTACCCACGGGACAGCTAATGAAAAACTGTTTTTT; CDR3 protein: CASTHGTANEKLFF
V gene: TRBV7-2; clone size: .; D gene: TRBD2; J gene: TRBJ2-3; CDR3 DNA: TGTGCCAGCAGCTCGGAGGGGACTAGCGGGAGAGATACGCAGTATTTT; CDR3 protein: CASSSEGTSGRDTQYF
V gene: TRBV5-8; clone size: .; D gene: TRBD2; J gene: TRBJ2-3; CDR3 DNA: TGTGCCAGCAGCGCCGGGGGGGGGCGCGCAGATACGCAGTATTTT; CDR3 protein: CASSAGGGRADTQYF
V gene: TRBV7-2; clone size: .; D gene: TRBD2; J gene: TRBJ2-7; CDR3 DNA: TGTGCCAGCAGCGTCGGGACTAGGACCCTCGAGCAGTACTTC; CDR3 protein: CASSVGTRTLEQYF
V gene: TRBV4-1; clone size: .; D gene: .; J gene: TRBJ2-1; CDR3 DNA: TGCGCCAGCAGCCAAGATCAATTTTACAATGAGCAGTTCTTC; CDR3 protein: CASSQDQFYNEQFF
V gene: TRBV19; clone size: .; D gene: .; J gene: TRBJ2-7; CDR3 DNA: TGTGCCAGTAGTATGGCTCATGGCAGCTCCTACGAGCAGTACTTC; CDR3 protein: CASSMAHGSSYEQYF
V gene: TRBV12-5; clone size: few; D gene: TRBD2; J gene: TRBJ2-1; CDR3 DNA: TGTGCTAGTGCACTAGCGGGAGGCGCTCAGTTCTTC; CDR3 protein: CASALAGGAQFF
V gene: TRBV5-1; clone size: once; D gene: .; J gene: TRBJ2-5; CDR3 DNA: TGCGCCAGCAGCTTGGACGGGCTAGCCCAAGAGACCCAGTACTTC; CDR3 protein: CASSLDGLAQETQYF
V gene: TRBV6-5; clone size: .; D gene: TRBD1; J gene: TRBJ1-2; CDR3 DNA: TGTGCCAGCAGACAGGGGGCGAGCGGCTACACCTTC; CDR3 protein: CASRQGASGYTF
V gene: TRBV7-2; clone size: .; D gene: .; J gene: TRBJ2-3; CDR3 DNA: TGTGCCAGCAGCTTAGCTTCGGGAGTTGGAGATACGCAGTATTTT; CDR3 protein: CASSLASGVGDTQYF
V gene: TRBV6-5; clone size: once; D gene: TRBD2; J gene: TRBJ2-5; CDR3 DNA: TGTGCCAGCAGTTCCCTGGGGAGCGGGGCAGGGGAGACCCAGTACTTC; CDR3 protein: CASSSLGSGAGETQYF
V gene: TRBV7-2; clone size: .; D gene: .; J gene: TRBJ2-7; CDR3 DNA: TGTGCCAGCAGCCCCAGTGGCGGTCGGGAGCAGTACTTC; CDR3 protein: CASSPSGGREQYF
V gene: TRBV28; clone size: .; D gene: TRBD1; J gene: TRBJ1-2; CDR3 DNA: TGTGCCAGCAGTTCGGGACAGCTATCGTATGGCTACACCTTC; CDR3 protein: CASSSGQLSYGYTF
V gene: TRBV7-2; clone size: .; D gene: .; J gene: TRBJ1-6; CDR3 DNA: TGTGCCAGCAGCTTAGCGGCAGGCCGCCTAAATTCACCCCTCCACTTT; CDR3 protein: CASSLAAGRLNSPLHF
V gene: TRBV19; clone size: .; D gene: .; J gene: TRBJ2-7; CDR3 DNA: TGTGCCAGTAGTATAGGCTGGGGCTACTACGAGCAGTACTTC; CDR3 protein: CASSIGWGYYEQYF
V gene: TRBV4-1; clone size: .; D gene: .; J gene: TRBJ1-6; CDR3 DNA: TGCGCCAGCAGCCGCGTATCGGGAGACGGCTTTTCACCCCTCCACTTT; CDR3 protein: CASSRVSGDGFSPLHF
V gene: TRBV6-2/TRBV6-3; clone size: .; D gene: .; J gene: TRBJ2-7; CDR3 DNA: TGTGCCAGCAGTTTATCCCTCTACGAGCAGTACTTC; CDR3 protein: CASSLSLYEQYF
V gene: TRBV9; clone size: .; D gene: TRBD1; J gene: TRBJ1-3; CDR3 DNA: TGTGCCAGCAGCTACCGGGACAGGCCAGGAGTAGATGGAAACACCATATATTTT; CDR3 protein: CASSYRDRPGVDGNTIYF
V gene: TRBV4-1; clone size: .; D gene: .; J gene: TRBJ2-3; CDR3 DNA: TGCGCCAGCAGCCAAGATCCCGGAGCGGCTAGCACAGATACGCAGTATTTT; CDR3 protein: CASSQDPGAASTDTQYF
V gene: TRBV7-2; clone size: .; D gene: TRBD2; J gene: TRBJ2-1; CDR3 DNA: TGTGCCAGCAGCTATAGCGGGAGGGGCAAAGTCCCGTATGGTGAGCAGTTCTTC; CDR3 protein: CASSYSGRGKVPYGEQFF
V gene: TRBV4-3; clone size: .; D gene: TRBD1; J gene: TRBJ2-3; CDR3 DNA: TGCGCCAGCAGCCAAGATCAAGGGGGCTTAGGGGATACGCAGTATTTT; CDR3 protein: CASSQDQGGLGDTQYF
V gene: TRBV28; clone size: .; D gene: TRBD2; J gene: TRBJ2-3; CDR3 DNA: TGTGCCAGCACCTTATCGGGACTAGCGGGAGACACAGATACGCAGTATTTT; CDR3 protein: CASTLSGLAGDTDTQYF
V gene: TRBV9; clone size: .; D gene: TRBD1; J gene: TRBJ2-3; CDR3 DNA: TGTGCCAGCAGCGAAGCACCGGGACAGGGATTTTCAGATACGCAGTATTTT; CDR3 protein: CASSEAPGQGFSDTQYF
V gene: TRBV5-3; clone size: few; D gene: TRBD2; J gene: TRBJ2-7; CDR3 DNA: TGTGCCAGAAGCCTCACCGGGGGGTACGAGCAGTACTTC; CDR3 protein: CARSLTGGYEQYF
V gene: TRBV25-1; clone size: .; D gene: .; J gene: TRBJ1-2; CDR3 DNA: TGTGCCAGCAGCCGAAGGGGAGGCAACACACCTAACTATGGCTACACCTTC; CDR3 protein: CASSRRGGNTPNYGYTF
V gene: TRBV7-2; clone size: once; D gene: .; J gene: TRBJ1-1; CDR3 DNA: TGTGCCAGCAGCTTAGTAGGGGGGAACACTGAAGCTTTCTTT; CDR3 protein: CASSLVGGNTEAFF
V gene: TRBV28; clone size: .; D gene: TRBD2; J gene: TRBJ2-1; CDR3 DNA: TGTGCCAGCAGTTTGGGACTAGCCCATGAGCAGTTCTTC; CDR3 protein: CASSLGLAHEQFF
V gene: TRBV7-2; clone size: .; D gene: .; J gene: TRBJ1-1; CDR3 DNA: TGTGCCAGCAGCTTAGCTCCGATGAGCGCTGAAGCTTTCTTT; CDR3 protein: CASSLAPMSAEAFF
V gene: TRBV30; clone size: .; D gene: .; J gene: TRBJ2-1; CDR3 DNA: TGTGCCTGGAGTGGGGGGCCACCCTACAATGAGCAGTTCTTC; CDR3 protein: CAWSGGPPYNEQFF
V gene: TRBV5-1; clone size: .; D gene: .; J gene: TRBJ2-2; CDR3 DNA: TGCGCCAGCAGCCAGGGACAGAACACCGGGGAGCTGTTTTTT; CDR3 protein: CASSQGQNTGELFF
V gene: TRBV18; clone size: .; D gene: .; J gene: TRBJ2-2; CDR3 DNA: TGTGCCAGCTCAGAACAGGGGAACACCGGGGAGCTGTTTTTT; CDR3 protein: CASSEQGNTGELFF